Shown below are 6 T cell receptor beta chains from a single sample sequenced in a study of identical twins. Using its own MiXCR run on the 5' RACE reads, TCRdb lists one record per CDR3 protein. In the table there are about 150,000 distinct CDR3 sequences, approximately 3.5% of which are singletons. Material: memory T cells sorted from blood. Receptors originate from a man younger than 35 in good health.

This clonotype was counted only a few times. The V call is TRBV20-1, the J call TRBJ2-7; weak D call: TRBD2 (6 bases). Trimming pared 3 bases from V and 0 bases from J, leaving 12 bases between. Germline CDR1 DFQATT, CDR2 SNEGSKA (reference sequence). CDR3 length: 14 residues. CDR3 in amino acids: CSASRDSFSYEQYF. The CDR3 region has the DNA TGCAGTGCTAGTAGGGACTCTTTCTCCTACGAGCAGTACTTC.

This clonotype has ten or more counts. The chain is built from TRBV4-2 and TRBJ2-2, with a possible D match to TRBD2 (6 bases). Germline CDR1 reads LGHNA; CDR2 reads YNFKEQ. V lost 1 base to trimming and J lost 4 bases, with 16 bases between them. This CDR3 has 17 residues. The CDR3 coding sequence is TGTGCCAGCAGCCAAGCTATTGGAGGGCGGGGCACCGGGGAGCTGTTTTTT. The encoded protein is CASSQAIGGRGTGELFF.

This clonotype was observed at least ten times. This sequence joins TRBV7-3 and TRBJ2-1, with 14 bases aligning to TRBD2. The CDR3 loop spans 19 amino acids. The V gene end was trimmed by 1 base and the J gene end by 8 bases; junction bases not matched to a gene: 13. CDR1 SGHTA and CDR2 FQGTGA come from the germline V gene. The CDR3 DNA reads TGTGCCAGCAGCTTAATGGGACTAGCGGGAGCGCGGAGGAACGATGAGCAGTTCTTC. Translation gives CASSLMGLAGARRNDEQFF.

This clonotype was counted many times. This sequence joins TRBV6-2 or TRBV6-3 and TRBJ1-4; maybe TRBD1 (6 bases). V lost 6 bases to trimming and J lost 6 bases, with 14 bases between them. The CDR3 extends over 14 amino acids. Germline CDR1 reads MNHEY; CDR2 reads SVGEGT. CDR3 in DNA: TGTGCCAGCAGCACTACAGGGACTCATGAAAAACTGTTTTTT. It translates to CASSTTGTHEKLFF.

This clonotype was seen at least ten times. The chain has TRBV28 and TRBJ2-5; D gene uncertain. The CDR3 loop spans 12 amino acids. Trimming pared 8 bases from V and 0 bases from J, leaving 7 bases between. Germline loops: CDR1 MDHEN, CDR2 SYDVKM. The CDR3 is CASSINQETQYF. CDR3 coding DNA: TGTGCCAGCTCGATTAACCAAGAGACCCAGTACTTC.

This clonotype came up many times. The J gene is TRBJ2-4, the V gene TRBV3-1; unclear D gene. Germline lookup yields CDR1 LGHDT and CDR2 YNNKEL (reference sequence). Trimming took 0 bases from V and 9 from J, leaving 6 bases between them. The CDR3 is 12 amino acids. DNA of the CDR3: TGTGCCAGCAGCCAAGAAGGGCGCATTCAGTACTTC. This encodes CASSQEGRIQYF.